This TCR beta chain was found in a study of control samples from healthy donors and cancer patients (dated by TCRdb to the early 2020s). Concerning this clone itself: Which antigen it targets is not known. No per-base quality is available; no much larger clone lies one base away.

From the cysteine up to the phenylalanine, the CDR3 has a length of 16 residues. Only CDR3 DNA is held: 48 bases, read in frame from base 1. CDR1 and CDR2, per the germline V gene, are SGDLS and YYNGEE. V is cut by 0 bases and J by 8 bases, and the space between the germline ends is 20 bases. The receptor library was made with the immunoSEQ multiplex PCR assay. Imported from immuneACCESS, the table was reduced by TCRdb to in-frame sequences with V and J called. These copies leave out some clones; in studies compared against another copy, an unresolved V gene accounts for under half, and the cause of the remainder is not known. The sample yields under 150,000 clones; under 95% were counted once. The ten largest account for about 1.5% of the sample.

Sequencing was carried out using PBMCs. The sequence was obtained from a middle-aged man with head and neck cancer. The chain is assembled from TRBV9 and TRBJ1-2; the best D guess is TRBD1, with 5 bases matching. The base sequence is TGTGCCAGCAGCGTAGGCGGGTGGGACTCGGCCCACGGCTACACCTTC. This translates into CASSVGGWDSAHGYTF.